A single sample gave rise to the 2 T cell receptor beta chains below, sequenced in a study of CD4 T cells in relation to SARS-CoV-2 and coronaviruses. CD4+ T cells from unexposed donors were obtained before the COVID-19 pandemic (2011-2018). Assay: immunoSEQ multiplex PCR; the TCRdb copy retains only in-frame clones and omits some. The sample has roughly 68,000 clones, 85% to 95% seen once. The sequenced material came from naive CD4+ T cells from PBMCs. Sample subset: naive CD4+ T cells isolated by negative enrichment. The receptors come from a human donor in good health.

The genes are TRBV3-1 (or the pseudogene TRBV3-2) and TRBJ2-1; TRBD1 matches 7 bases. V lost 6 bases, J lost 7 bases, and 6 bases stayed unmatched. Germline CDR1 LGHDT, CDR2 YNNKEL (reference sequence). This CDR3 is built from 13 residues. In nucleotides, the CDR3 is TGTGCCAGCAGTCAACAGGGGCCTAATGAGCAGTTCTTC. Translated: CASSQQGPNEQFF.

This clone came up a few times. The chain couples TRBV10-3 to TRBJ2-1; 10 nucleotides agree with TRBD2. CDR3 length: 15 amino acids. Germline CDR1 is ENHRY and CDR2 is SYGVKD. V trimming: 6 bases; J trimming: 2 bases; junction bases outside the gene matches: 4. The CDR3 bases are TGTGCCATCAGGGGGGGACTAGCGACCTACAATGAGCAGTTCTTC. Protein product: CAIRGGLATYNEQFF.